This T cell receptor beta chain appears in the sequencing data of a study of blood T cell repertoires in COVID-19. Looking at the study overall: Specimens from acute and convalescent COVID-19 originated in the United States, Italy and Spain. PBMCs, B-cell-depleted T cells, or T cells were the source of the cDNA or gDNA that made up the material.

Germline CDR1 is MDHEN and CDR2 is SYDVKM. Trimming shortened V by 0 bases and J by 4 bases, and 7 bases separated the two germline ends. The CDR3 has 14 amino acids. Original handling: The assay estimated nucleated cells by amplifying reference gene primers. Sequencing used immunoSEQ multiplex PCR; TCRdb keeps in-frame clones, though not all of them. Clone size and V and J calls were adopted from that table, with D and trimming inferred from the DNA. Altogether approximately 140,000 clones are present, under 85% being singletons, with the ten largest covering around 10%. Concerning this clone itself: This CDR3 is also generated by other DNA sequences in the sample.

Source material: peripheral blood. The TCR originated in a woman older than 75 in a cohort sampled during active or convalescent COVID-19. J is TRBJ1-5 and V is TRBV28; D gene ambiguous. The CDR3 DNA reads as TGTGCCAGCAGTTTATGGCAGGTTAATCAGCCCCAGCATTTT. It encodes CASSLWQVNQPQHF.